The clone carrying this T cell receptor beta chain was observed many times. Its target is unknown. The TCR cDNA carried a universal primer site and UMIs from 5'RACE template switching. In TCRdb, the 5' RACE reads were re-called with MiXCR into one record per CDR3 protein. Of around 120,000 distinct CDR3 sequences in the sample, 7.2% were seen once. The entry originates in a study of T cells after yellow fever vaccination. Regarding the study as a whole: Primary-vaccination clones mostly resurfaced post-booster (nearly 97% CD4, just under 90% CD8).

Germline V gives CDR1 LGHDT, CDR2 YNNKEL (reference sequence). This CDR3 is built from 16 residues. Deletions cut 4 bases from V and 0 bases from J, with 13 bases between. The chain combines TRBV3-1 with TRBJ1-3; D call uncertain. The sequencing here drew on CD4+ T cells sorted from PBMCs, taken 45 days after the first yellow fever vaccination. This TCR came from a man between 18 and 35 years old who received the YFV17D yellow fever vaccine. The CDR3 nucleotides read TGTGCCAGCAGCCCGACCGGCTCGGGCTCTGGAAACACCATATATTTT. Protein sequence: CASSPTGSGSGNTIYF. Full variable domain (rest looked up from reference TRBV3-1 and TRBJ1-3): DTAVSQTPKYLVTQMGNDKSIKCEQNLGHDTMYWYKQDSKKFLKIMFSYNNKELIINETVPNRFSPKSPDKAHLNLHINSLELGDSAVYFCASSPTGSGSGNTIYFGEGSWLTVV.